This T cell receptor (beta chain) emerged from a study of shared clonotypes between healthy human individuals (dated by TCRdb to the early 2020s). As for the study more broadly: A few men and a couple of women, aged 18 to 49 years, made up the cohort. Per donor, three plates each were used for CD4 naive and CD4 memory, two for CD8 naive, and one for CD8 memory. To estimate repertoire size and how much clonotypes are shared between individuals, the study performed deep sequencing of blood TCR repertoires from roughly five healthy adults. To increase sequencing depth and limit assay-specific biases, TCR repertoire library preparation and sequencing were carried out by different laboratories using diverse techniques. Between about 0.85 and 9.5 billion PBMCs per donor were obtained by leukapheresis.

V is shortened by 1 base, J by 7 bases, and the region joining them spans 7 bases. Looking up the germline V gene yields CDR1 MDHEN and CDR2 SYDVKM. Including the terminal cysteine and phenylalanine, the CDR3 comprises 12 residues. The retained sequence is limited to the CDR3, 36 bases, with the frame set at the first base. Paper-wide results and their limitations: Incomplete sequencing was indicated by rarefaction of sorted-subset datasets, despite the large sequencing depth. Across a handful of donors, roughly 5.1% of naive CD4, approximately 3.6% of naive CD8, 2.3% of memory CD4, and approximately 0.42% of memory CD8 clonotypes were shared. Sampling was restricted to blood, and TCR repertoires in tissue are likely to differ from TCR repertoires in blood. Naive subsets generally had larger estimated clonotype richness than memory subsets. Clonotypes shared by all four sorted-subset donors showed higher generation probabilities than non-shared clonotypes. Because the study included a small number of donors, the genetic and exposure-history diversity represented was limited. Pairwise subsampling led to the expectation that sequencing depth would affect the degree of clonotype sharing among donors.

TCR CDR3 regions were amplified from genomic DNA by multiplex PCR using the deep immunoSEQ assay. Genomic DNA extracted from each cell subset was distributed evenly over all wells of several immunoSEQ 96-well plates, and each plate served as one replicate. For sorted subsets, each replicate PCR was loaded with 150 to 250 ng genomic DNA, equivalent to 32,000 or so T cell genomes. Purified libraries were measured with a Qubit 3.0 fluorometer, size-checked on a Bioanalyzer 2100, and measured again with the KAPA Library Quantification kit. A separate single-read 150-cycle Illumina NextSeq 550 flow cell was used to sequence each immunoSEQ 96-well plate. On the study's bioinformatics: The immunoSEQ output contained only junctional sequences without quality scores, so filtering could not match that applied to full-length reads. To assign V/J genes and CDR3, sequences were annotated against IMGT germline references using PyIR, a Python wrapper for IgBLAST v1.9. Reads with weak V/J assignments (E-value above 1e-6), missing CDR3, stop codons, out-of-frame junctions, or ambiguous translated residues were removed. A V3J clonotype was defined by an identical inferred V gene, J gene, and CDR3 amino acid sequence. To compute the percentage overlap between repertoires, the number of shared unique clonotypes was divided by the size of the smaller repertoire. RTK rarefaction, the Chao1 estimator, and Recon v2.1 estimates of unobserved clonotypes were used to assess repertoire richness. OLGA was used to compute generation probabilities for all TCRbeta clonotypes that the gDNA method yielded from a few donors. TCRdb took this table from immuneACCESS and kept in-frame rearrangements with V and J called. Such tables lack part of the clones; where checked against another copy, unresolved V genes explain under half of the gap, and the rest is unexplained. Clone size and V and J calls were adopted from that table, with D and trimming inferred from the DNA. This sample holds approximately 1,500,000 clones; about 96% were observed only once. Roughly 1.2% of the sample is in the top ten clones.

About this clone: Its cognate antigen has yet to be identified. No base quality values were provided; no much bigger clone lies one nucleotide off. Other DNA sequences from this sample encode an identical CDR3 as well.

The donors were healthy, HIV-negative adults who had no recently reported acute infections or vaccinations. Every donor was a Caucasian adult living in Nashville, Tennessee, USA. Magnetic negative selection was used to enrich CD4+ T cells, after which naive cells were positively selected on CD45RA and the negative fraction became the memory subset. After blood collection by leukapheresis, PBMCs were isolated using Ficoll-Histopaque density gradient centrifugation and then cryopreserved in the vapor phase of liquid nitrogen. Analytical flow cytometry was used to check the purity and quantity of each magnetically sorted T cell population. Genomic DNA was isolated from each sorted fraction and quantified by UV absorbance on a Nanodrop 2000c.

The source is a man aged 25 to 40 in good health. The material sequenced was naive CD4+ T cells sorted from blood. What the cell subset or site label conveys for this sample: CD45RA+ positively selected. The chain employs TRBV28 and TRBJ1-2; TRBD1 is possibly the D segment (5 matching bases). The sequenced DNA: TGTGCCAGCAGTTTATCAGGGTCTGGCTACACCTTC. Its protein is CASSLSGSGYTF.